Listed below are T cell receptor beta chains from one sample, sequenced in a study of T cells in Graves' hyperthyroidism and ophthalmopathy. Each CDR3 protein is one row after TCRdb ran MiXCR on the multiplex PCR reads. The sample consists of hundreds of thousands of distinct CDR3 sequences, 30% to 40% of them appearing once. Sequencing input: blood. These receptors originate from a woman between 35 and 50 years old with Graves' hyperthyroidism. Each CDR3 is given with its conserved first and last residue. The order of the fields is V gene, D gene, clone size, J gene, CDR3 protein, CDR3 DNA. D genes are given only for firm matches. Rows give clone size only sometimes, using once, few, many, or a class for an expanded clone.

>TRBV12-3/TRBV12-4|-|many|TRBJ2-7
CASSRFPDEQYF
TGTGCCAGCAGCCGTTTTCCCGACGAGCAGTACTTC
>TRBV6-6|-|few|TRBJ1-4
CASRAASPGEKLFF
TGTGCCAGCAGAGCAGCGAGCCCGGGGGAAAAACTGTTTTTT
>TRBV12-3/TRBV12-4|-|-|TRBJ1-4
CASSTGAFNENLFF
TGTGCCAGCAGTACGGGGGCGTTTAATGAAAACCTGTTTTTT
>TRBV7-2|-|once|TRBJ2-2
CASSLGYLTNTGELFF
TGTGCCAGCAGCTTAGGCTATCTAACGAACACCGGGGAGCTGTTTTTT
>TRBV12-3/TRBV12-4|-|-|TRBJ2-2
CASSLGDGSLFGTGELFF
TGTGCCAGCAGTTTAGGGGACGGTTCCCTGTTTGGCACCGGGGAGCTGTTTTTT
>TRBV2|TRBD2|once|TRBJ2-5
CASSSRGSSGRATQYF
TGTGCCAGCAGCTCCCGGGGAAGTAGCGGGAGGGCGACCCAGTACTTC
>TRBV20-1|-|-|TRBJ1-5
CSARRAGEPQHF
TGCAGTGCTAGACGGGCGGGTGAGCCCCAGCATTTT
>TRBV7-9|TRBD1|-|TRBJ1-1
CASSDGGTGSTEAFF
TGTGCCAGCAGCGACGGGGGGACAGGGTCGACTGAAGCTTTCTTT
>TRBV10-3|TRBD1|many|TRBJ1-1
CAISATGSNTEAFF
TGTGCCATCAGTGCGACAGGGAGTAACACTGAAGCTTTCTTT
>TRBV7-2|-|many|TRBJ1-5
CASSLTRNQPQHF
TGTGCCAGCAGCTTAACTAGGAATCAGCCCCAGCATTTT
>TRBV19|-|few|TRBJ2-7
CASSVPGPNTGEQYF
TGTGCCAGTAGTGTTCCGGGACCCAACACGGGCGAGCAGTACTTC
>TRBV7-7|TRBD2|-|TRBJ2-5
CASSTGLAGKETRYF
TGTGCTAGCAGCACCGGACTAGCGGGGAAAGAGACCCGGTACTTC
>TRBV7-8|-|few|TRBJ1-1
CASSPRRWVIKQNTEAFF
TGTGCCAGCAGCCCTAGAAGGTGGGTCATAAAGCAAAACACTGAAGCTTTCTTT
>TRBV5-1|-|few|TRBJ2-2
CASSSTAGNTGELFF
TGCGCCAGCAGCTCCACGGCAGGGAACACCGGGGAGCTGTTTTTT
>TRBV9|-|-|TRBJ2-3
CASSVAGRETDTQYF
TGTGCCAGCAGCGTAGCAGGCAGGGAAACAGATACGCAGTATTTT
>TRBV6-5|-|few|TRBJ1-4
CASSSWTAEKLFF
TGTGCCAGCAGTTCGTGGACCGCAGAAAAACTGTTTTTT
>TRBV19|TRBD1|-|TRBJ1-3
CASSSRSQDRASGNTIYF
TGTGCCAGTAGTTCCCGCAGCCAAGACAGGGCAAGTGGAAACACCATATATTTT
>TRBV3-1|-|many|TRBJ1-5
CASSQVDQPQHF
TGTGCCAGCAGCCAAGTCGATCAGCCCCAGCATTTT
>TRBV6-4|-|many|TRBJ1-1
CASSDSDRGTEAFF
TGTGCCAGCAGTGACTCAGATCGAGGCACTGAAGCTTTCTTT
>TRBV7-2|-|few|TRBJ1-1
CASSPGKLEAFF
TGTGCCAGCAGCCCAGGAAAGCTAGAAGCTTTCTTT